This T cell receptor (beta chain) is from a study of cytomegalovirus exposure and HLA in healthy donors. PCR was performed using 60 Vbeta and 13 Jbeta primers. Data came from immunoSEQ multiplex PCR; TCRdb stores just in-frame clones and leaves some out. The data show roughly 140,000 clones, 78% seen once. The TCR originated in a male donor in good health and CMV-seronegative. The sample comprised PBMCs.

The CDR3 DNA reads TGTGCCAGTAGTATCCTCGGAGATACGCAGTATTTT. Protein product: CASSILGDTQYF. The chain couples TRBV19 to TRBJ2-3; no definite D call. V was shortened by 3 bases and J by 5 bases, with 6 bases between the two germline ends. The CDR3 is 12 amino acids. Germline CDR1 LNHDA, CDR2 SQIVND (reference sequence).